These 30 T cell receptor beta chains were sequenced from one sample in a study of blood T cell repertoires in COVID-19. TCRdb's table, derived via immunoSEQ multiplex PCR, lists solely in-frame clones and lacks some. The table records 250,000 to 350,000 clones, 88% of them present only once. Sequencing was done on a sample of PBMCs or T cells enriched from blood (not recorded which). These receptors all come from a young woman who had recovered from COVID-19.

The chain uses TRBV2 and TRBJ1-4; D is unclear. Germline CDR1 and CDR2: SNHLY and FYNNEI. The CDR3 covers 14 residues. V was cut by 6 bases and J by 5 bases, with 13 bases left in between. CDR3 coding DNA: TGTGCCAGCAGCGTACTATGGTCAAATGAAAAACTGTTTTTT. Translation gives CASSVLWSNEKLFF.

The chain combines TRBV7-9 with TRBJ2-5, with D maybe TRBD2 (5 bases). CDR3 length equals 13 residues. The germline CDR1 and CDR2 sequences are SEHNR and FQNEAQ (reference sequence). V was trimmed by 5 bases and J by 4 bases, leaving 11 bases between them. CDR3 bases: TGTGCCAGCAGCGTCACGGGAACAGAGACCCAGTACTTC. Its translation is CASSVTGTETQYF.

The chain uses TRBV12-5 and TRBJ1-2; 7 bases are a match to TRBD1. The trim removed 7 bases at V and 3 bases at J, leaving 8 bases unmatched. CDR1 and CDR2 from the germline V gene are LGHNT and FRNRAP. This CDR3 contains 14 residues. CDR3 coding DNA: TGTGCTAGTGCCCAGGGGGAATCGTACTATGGCTACACCTTC. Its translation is CASAQGESYYGYTF.

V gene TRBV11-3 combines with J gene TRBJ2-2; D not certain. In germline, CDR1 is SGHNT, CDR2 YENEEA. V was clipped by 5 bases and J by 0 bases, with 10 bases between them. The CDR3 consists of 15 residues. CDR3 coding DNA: TGTGCCAGCAGCAGGCTGGGCGCGAACACCGGGGAGCTGTTTTTT. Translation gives CASSRLGANTGELFF.

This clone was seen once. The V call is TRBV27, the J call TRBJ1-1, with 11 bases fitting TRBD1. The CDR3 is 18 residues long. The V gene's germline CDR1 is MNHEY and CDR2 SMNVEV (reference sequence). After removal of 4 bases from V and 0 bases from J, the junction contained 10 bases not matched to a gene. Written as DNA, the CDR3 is TGTGCCAGCAGTTATTACGGACAGGGGGCTACAATGAACACTGAAGCTTTCTTT. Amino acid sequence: CASSYYGQGATMNTEAFF.

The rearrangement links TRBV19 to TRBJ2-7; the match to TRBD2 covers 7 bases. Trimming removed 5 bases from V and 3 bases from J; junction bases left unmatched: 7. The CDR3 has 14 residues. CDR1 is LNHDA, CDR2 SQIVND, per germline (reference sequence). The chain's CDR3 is CASSPKRGLYEQYF. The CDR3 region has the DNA TGTGCCAGTAGTCCAAAGCGGGGACTCTACGAGCAGTACTTC.

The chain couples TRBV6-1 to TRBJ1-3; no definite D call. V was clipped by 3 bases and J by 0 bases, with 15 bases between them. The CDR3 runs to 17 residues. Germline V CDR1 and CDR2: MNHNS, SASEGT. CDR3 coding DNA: TGTGCCAGCAGTGATCTTACGGGGTTCAGCTCTGGAAACACCATATATTTT. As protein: CASSDLTGFSSGNTIYF.

The CDR3 DNA is TGTGCCAGCAGTTTACGGGGAGAGACCCAGTACTTC. Protein sequence: CASSLRGETQYF. The V gene is TRBV27, the J gene TRBJ2-5; the D gene is possibly TRBD2 (5 bases). There are 12 residues in the CDR3. Deletions cut 2 bases from V and 4 bases from J, with 5 bases between. Germline CDR1 is MNHEY and CDR2 is SMNVEV (reference sequence).

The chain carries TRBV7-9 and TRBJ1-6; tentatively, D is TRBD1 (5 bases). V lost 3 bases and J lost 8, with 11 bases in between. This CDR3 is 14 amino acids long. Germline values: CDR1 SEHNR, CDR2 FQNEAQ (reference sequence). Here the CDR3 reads CASSFSEGYSPLHF. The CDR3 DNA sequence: TGTGCCAGCAGCTTCTCGGAGGGGTATTCACCCCTCCACTTT. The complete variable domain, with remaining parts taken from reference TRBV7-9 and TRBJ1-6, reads DTGVSQNPRHKITKRGQNVTFRCDPISEHNRLYWYRQTLGQGPEFLTYFQNEAQLEKSRLLSDRFSAERPKGSFSTLEIQRTEQGDSAMYLCASSFSEGYSPLHFGNGTRLTVT.

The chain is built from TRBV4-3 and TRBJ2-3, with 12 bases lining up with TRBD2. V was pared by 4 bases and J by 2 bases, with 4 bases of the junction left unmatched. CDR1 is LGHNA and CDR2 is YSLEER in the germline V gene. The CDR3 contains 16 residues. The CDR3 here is CASSPGLAGNTDTQYF. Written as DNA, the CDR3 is TGCGCCAGCAGCCCAGGACTAGCGGGGAACACAGATACGCAGTATTTT.

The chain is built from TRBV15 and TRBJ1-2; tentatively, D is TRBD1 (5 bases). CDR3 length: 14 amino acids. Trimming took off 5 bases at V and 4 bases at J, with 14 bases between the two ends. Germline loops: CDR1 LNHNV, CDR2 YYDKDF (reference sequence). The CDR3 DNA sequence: TGTGCCACCAGCCAAACAGGCTTACCCTATGGCTACACCTTC. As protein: CATSQTGLPYGYTF.

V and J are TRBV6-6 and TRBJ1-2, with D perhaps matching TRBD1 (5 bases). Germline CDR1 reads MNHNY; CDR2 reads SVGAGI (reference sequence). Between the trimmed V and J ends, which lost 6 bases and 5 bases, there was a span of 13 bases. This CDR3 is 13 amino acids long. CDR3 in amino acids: CASSPGAAYGYTF. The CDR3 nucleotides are TGTGCCAGCAGCCCTGGGGCGGCATATGGCTACACCTTC.

The CDR3 DNA reads as TGTGCCAGCAGCCAAGCCACCGGGGGGACAGGGTTGAATTCACCCCTCCACTTT. Protein product: CASSQATGGTGLNSPLHF. The V and J genes are TRBV7-9 and TRBJ1-6; 9 bases are a match to TRBD1. V was pared by 5 bases and J by 7 bases, with 15 bases of the junction left unmatched. This CDR3 has 18 amino acids. Per the germline V gene, CDR1 is SEHNR and CDR2 is FQNEAQ (reference sequence).

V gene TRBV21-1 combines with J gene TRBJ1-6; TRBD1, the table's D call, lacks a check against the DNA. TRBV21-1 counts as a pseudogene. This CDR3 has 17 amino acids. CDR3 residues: CASSKEGAGQGDSPLHF. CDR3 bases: TGTGCCAGCAGCAAAGAAGGGGCAGGGCAGGGGGACTCACCCCTCCACTTT.

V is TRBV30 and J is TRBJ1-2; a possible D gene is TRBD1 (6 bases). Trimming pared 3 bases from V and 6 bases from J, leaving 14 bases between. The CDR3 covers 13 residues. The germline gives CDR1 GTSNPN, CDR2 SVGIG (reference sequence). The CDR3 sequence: CAWREPGTNGYTF. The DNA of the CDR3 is TGTGCCTGGAGAGAGCCTGGGACAAATGGCTACACCTTC.

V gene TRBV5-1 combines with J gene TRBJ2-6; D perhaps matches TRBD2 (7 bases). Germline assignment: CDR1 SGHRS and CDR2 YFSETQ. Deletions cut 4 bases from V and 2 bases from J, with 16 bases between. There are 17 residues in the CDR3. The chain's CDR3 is CASSPGRGLAGANVLTF. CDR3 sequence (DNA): TGCGCCAGCAGCCCCGGGCGGGGGCTGGCTGGGGCCAACGTCCTGACTTTC. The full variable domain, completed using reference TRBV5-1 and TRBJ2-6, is KAGVTQTPRYLIKTRGQQVTLSCSPISGHRSVSWYQQTPGQGLQFLFEYFSETQRNKGNFPGRFSGRQFSNSRSEMNVSTLELGDSALYLCASSPGRGLAGANVLTFGAGSRLTVL.

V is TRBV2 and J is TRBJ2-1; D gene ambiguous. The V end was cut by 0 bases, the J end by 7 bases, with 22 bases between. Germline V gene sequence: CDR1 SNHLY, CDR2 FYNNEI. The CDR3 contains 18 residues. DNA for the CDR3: TGTGCCAGCAGTGAAGCCCGAAGCGCTCGCCCAGAGTTGAATGAGCAGTTCTTC. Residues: CASSEARSARPELNEQFF.

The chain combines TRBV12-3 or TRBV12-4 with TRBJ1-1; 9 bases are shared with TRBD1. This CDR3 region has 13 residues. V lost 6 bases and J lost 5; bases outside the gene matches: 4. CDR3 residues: CASSRQGGTEAFF. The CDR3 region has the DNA TGTGCCAGCAGCCGACAGGGGGGGACTGAAGCTTTCTTT.

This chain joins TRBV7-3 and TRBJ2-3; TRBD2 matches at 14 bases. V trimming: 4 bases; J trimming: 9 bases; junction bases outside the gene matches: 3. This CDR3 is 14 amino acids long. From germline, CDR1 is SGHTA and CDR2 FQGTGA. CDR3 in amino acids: CASSSTSGGATQYF. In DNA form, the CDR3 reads TGTGCCAGCAGCTCGACTAGCGGGGGGGCGACGCAGTATTTT.

Here the CDR3 DNA reads TGTGCCAGCAGCTTAATGGGGGGGATGAACACTGAAGCTTTCTTT. Protein product: CASSLMGGMNTEAFF. The chain uses TRBV7-3 and TRBJ1-1; the D gene is possibly TRBD1 (5 bases). Per the germline V gene, CDR1 is SGHTA and CDR2 is FQGTGA. V shed 1 base and J shed 0 bases, with 9 bases lying between them. This CDR3 has 15 residues.

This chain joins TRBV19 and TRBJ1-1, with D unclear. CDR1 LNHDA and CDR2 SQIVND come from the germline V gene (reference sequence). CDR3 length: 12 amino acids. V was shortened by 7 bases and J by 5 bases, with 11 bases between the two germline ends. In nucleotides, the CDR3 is TGTGCCAGTACGACGGGGTTGACTGAAGCTTTCTTT. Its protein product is CASTTGLTEAFF.

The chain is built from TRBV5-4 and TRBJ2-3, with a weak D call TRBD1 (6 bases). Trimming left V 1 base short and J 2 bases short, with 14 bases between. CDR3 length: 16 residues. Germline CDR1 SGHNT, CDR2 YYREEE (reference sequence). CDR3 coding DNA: TGTGCCAGCAGCTTGAGTATTAACAGGGTCACAGATACGCAGTATTTT. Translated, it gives CASSLSINRVTDTQYF. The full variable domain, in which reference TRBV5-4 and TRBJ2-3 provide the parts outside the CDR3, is ETGVTQSPTHLIKTRGQQVTLRCSSQSGHNTVSWYQQALGQGPQFIFQYYREEENGRGNFPPRFSGLQFPNYSSELNVNALELDDSALYLCASSLSINRVTDTQYFGPGTRLTVL.

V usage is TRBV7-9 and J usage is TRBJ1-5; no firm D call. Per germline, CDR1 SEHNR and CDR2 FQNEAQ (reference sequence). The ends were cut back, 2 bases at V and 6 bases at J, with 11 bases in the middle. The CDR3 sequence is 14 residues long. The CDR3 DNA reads TGTGCCAGCAGCTTAAGCGCGTCCGGTCAGCCCCAGCATTTT. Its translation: CASSLSASGQPQHF.

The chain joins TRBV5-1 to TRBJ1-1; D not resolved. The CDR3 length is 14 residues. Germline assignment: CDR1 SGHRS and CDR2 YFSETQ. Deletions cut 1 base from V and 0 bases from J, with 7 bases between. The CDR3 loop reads CASSLTALNTEAFF. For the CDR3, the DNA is TGCGCCAGCAGCTTGACAGCATTGAACACTGAAGCTTTCTTT.

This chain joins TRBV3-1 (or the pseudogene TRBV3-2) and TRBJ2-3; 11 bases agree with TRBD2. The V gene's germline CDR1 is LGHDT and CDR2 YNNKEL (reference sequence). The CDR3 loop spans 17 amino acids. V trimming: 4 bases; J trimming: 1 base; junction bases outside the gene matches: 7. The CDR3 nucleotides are TGTGCCAGCAGCCGATATAGCGGGGGGGCAGGCACAGATACGCAGTATTTT. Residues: CASSRYSGGAGTDTQYF.

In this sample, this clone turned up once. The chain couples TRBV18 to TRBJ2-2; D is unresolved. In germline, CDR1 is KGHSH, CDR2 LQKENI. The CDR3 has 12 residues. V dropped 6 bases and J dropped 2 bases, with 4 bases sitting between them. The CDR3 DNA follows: TGTGCCAGCTCCATCAACACCGGGGAGCTGTTTTTT. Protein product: CASSINTGELFF. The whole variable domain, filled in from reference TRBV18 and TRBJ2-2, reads NAGVMQNPRHLVRRRGQEARLRCSPMKGHSHVYWYRQLPEEGLKFMVYLQKENIIDESGMPKERFSAEFPKEGPSILRIQQVVRGDSAAYFCASSINTGELFFGEGSRLTVL.

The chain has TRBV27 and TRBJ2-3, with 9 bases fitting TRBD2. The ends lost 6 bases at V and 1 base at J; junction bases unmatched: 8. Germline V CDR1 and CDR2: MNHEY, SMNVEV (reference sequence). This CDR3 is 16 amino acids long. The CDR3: CASRSGTSRRTDTQYF. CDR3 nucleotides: TGTGCCAGCAGGTCAGGGACTAGCAGGCGCACAGATACGCAGTATTTT.

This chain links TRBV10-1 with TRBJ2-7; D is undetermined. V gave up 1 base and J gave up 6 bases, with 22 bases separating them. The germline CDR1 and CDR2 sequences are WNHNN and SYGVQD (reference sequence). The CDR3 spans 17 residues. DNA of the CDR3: TGCGCCAGCAGTGAGTTACTGTGGCACCTGACTTCTGGCGAGCAGTACTTC. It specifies CASSELLWHLTSGEQYF.

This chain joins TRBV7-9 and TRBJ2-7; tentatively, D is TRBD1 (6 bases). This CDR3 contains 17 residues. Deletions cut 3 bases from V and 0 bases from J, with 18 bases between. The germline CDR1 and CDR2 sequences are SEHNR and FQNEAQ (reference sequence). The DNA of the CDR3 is TGTGCCAGCAGCTTTGGACCTCGGGACAAAAGCTCCTACGAGCAGTACTTC. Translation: CASSFGPRDKSSYEQYF.

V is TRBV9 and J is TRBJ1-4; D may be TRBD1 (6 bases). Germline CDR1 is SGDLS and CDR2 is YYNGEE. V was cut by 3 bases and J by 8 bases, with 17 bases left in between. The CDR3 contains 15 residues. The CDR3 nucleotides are TGTGCCAGCAGCGCGGGAGGGGGGCCCAGGGAAAAACTGTTTTTT. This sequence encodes CASSAGGGPREKLFF. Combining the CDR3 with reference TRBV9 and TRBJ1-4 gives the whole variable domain DSGVTQTPKHLITATGQRVTLRCSPRSGDLSVYWYQQSLDQGLQFLIQYYNGEERAKGNILERFSAQQFPDLHSELNLSSLELGDSALYFCASSAGGGPREKLFFGSGTQLSVL.